The source of this T cell receptor (beta chain) is a study of blood T cell repertoires in COVID-19. Study-level information: The United States, Italy and Spain supplied acute and convalescent COVID-19 samples. Sample material is recorded as cDNA or gDNA derived from T cells, B-cell-depleted T cells, or PBMCs.

CDR1 and CDR2 from the germline V gene are LGHDT and YNNKEL (reference sequence). With V trimmed by 6 bases and J by 5 bases, 14 bases remained unmatched. The CDR3 sequence is 17 residues long. Seattle enrolled patients during active infection and tracked them longitudinally. This clone was seen a handful of times. Authors' data handling: Cell counts per sample came from amplifying reference gene primers. Profiled with immunoSEQ multiplex PCR; TCRdb holds only in-frame clones, not every one. V and J calls and clone size are as listed in that table; D and trimming were resolved from the DNA. The sample includes 360,000 or so clones, about 92% of them seen just once.

The TCR was taken from a woman aged 60 to 75 with COVID-19, enrolled during active disease. The genes are TRBV3-1 (or the pseudogene TRBV3-2) and TRBJ2-7; the match to TRBD1 covers 12 bases. Sequenced input: peripheral blood. The CDR3 region is CASSRNTGGTGGDEQYF. CDR3 in DNA: TGTGCCAGCAGTCGCAACACTGGGGGGACAGGGGGCGACGAGCAGTACTTC.